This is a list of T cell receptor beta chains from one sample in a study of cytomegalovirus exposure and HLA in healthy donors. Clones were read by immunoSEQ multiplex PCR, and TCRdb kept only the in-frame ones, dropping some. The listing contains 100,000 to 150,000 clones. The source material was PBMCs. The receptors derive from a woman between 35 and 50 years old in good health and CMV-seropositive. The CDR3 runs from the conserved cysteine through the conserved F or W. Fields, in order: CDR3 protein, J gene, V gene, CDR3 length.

CDR3: CASSPRAGGEETQYF; J: TRBJ2-5; V: TRBV5-1; length: 15
CDR3: CASSWASGLTDTQYF; J: TRBJ2-3; V: TRBV6-1; length: 15
CDR3: CASSLEGRGLELFF; J: TRBJ1-4; V: TRBV11-2; length: 14
CDR3: CASSLVGGSDSNQPQHF; J: TRBJ1-5; V: TRBV7-2; length: 17
CDR3: CSTGGGQPQHF; J: TRBJ1-5; V: TRBV20-1; length: 11
CDR3: CASSFLADFTGQYF; J: TRBJ2-7; V: TRBV11-2; length: 14
CDR3: CASRPWAGGRWTEAFF; J: TRBJ1-1; V: TRBV28; length: 16
CDR3: CASSGGAVQPQHF; J: TRBJ1-5; V: TRBV6-5; length: 13
CDR3: CASSPIAGGTQYF; J: TRBJ2-3; V: TRBV4-2; length: 13
CDR3: CASSLGRAISEQFF; J: TRBJ2-1; V: TRBV27; length: 14
CDR3: CSVEEEGRGNEKLFF; J: TRBJ1-4; V: TRBV29-1; length: 15
CDR3: CASSSGLGFYEQYF; J: TRBJ2-7; V: TRBV11-2; length: 14
CDR3: CASSAGLAYTQYF; J: TRBJ2-3; V: TRBV19; length: 13
CDR3: CASSKVELSGQMNHEQYF; J: TRBJ2-7; V: TRBV21-1; length: 18
CDR3: CASSGAGVQETQYF; J: TRBJ2-5; V: TRBV9; length: 14
CDR3: CASRRLTGGNTIYF; J: TRBJ1-3; V: TRBV5-6; length: 14
CDR3: CASRGYYNEQFF; J: TRBJ2-1; V: TRBV28; length: 12
CDR3: CASSYGTGLHEQYF; J: TRBJ2-7; V: TRBV5-1; length: 14
CDR3: CASRTTGTAYGYTF; J: TRBJ1-2; V: TRBV6-1; length: 14
CDR3: CSVALTGSNGNTIYF; J: TRBJ1-3; V: TRBV29-1; length: 15
CDR3: CASSARAGPTDTQYF; J: TRBJ2-3; V: TRBV25-1; length: 15